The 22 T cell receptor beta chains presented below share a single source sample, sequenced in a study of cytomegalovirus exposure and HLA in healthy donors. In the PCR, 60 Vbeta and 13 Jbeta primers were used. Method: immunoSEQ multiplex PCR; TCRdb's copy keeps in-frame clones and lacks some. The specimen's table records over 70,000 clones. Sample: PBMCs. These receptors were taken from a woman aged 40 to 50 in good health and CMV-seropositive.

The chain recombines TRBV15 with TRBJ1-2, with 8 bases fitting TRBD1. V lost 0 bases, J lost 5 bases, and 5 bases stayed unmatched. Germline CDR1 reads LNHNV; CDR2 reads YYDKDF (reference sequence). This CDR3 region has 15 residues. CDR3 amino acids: CATSRDSGGEYGYTF. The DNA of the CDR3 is TGTGCCACCAGCAGAGATTCAGGGGGCGAGTATGGCTACACCTTC.

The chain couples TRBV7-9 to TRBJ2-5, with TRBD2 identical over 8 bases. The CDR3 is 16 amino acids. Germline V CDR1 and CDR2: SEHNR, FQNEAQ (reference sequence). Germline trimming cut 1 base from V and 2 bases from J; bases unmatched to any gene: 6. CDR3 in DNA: TGTGCCAGCAGCTTAGGGGCTTCTAGCGGGCAAGAGACCCAGTACTTC. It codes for CASSLGASSGQETQYF.

CDR3 protein: CASSATVYGYTF. CDR3 coding DNA: TGTGCCAGCAGTGCGACAGTCTATGGCTACACCTTC. The rearrangement uses TRBV25-1 and TRBJ1-2, with D tentatively TRBD1 (5 bases). Germline V gene sequence: CDR1 MGHDK, CDR2 SYGVNS. Trimming took 4 bases from V and 4 from J, leaving 7 bases between them. CDR3 length: 12 residues.

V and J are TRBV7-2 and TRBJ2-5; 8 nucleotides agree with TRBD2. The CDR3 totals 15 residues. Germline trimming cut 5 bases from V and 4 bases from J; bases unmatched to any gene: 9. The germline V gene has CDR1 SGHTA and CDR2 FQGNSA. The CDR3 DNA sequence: TGTGCCAGCAGCCCCCGCCCTACTAGCGGAGAGACCCAGTACTTC. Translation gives CASSPRPTSGETQYF.

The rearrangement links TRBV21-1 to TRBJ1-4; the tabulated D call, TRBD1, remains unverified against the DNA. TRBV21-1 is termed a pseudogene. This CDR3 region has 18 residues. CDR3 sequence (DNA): TGTGCCAGCAGTCCCCCCGGGACAGGTAAGCCCTTGGGTGAAAAACTGTTTTTT. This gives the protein CASSPPGTGKPLGEKLFF.

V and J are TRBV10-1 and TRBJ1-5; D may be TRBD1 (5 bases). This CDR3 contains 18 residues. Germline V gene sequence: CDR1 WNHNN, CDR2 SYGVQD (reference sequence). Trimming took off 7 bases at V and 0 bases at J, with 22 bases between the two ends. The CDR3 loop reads CASTNRGVLTDSNQPQHF. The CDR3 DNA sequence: TGCGCCAGCACCAACCGGGGGGTCCTCACTGATAGCAATCAGCCCCAGCATTTT.

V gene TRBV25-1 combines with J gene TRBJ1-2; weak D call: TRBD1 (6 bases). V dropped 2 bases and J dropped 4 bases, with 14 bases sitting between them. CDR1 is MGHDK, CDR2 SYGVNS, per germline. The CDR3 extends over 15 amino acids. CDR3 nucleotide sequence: TGTGCCAGCAGTGAACCGGGGGGCAGCTTCTATGGCTACACCTTC. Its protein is CASSEPGGSFYGYTF.

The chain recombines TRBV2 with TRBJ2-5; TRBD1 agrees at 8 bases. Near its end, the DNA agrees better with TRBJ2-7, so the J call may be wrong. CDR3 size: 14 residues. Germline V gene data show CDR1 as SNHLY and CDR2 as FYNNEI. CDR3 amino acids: CASSVARGLREQYF. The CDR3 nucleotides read TGTGCCAGCAGTGTGGCCAGGGGGCTTCGCGAGCAGTACTTC.

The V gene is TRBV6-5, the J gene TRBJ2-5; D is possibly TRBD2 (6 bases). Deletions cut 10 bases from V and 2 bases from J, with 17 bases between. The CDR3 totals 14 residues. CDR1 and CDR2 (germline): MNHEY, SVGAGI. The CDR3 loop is CATRRAEGQETQYF. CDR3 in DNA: TGTGCCACCAGGCGAGCGGAGGGGCAAGAGACCCAGTACTTC.

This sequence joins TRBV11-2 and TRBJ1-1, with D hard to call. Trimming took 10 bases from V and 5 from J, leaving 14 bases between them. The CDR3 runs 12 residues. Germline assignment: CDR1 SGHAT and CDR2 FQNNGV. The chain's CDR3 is CATRTEGTEAFF. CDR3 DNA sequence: TGTGCCACCCGCACGGAGGGAACTGAAGCTTTCTTT.

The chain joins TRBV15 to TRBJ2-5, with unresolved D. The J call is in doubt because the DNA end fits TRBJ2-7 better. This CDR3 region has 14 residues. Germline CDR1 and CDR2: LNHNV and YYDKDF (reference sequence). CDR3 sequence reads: CATSRDRFPYEQYF. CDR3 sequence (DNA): TGTGCCACCAGCAGAGATCGCTTTCCCTACGAGCAGTACTTC.

The chain's CDR3 is CASSLGDTDYGYTF. DNA for the CDR3: TGCGCCAGCAGCCTTGGGGACACTGACTATGGCTACACCTTC. The genes are TRBV5-1 and TRBJ1-2; tentative D call: TRBD1 (6 bases). CDR3 size: 14 residues. Germline V gene sequence: CDR1 SGHRS, CDR2 YFSETQ. V gave up 4 bases and J gave up 3 bases, with 13 bases separating them.

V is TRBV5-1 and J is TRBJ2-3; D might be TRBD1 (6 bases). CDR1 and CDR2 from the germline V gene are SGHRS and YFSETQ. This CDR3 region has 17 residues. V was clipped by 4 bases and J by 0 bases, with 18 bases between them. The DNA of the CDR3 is TGCGCCAGCAGCGTCGGACAGTTAGGATCTAGCACAGATACGCAGTATTTT. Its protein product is CASSVGQLGSSTDTQYF. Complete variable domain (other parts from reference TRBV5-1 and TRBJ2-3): KAGVTQTPRYLIKTRGQQVTLSCSPISGHRSVSWYQQTPGQGLQFLFEYFSETQRNKGNFPGRFSGRQFSNSRSEMNVSTLELGDSALYLCASSVGQLGSSTDTQYFGPGTRLTVL.

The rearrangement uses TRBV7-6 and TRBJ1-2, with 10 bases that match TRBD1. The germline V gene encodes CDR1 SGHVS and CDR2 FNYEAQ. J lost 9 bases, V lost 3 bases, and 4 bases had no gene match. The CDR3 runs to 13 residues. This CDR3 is CASSLGTGASYTF. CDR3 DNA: TGTGCCAGCAGCTTGGGGACAGGGGCCAGCTACACCTTC.

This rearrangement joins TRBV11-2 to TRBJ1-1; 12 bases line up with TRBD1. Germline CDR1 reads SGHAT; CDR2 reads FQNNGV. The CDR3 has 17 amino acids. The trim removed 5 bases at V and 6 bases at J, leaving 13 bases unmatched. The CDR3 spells CASSPLRDRGRGPEAFF. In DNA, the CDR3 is TGTGCCAGCAGCCCCCTCCGGGACAGGGGGCGCGGGCCTGAAGCTTTCTTT.

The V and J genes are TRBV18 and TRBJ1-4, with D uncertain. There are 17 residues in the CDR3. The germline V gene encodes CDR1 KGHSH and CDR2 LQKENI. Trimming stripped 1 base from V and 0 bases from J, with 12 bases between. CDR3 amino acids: CASSPLPVSSTNEKLFF. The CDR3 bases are TGTGCCAGCTCACCACTCCCGGTTAGTTCAACTAATGAAAAACTGTTTTTT.

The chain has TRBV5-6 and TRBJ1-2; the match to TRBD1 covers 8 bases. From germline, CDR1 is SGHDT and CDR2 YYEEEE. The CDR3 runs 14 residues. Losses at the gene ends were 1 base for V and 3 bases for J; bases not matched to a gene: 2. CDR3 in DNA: TGTGCCAGCAGCTTGACAGGGGGACACTATGGCTACACCTTC. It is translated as CASSLTGGHYGYTF.

The CDR3, as DNA: TGTGCCAGCAGCCAGAAGGGACAGGAAATCTCCTACGAGCAGTACTTC. Amino acids: CASSQKGQEISYEQYF. This chain uses TRBV14 with TRBJ2-7; 8 positions agree with TRBD1. Trimming removed 3 bases from V and 0 bases from J; junction bases left unmatched: 7. The CDR3 runs 16 residues. The V gene's germline CDR1 is SGHDN and CDR2 FVKESK.

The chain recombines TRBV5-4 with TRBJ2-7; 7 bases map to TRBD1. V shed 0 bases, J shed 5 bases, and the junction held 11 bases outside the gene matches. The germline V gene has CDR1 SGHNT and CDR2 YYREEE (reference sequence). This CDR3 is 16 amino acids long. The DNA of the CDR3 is TGTGCCAGCAGCTTGGGAGGGGGCGTCGGGTTCCACGAGCAGTACTTC. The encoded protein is CASSLGGGVGFHEQYF.

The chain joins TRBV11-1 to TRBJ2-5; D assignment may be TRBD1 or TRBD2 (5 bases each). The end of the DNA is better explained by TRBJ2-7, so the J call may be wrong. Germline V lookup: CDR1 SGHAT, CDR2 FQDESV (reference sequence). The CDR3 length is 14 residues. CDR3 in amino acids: CASSLAGGSYEQYF. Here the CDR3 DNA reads TGTGCCAGCAGCTTAGCTGGGGGCTCCTACGAGCAGTACTTC.

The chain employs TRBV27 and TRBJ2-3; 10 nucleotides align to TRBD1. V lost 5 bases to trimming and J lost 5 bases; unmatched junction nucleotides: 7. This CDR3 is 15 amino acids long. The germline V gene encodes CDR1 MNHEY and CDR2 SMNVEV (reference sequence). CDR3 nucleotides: TGTGCCAGCAGTCAATGGACAGGGGGACGAGATACGCAGTATTTT. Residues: CASSQWTGGRDTQYF.

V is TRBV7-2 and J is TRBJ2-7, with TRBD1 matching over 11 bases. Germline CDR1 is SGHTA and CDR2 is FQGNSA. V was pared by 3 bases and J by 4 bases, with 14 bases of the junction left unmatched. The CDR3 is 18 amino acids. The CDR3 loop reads CASSFRDRGVIMPYEQYF. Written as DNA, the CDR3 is TGTGCCAGCAGCTTCCGGGACAGGGGGGTCATCATGCCTTACGAGCAGTACTTC. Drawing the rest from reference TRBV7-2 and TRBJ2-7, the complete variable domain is GAGVSQSPSNKVTEKGKDVELRCDPISGHTALYWYRQSLGQGLEFLIYFQGNSAPDKSGLPSDRFSAERTGGSVSTLTIQRTQQEDSAVYLCASSFRDRGVIMPYEQYFGPGTRLTVT.